This T cell receptor (beta chain) is from a study of shared clonotypes between healthy human individuals. Overall study results and limits: Sharing of clonotypes among donors was expected to vary with sequencing depth.

Measured with immunoSEQ multiplex PCR; TCRdb has only the in-frame clones, and not every one. Found here are 2,500,000 or so clones, 80% to 95% of them singletons; the top ten hold about 0.34%. Notes on this clone: Its antigen is currently unknown.

This clonotype was sampled from a man aged 18 to 30 in good health. Some clones in this sample may be carry-over from other donors' samples. Sequencing used naive CD4+ T cells from PBMCs. Described subset: CD45RA+ positively selected.

This CDR3 reads CASSYVRDRVYNEQFF. CDR3 sequence (DNA): TGTGCCAGCAGTTACGTACGGGACAGGGTATACAATGAGCAGTTCTTC. This rearrangement joins TRBV6-6 to TRBJ2-1; 9 nucleotides line up with TRBD1. This CDR3 has 16 residues. Germline CDR1 is MNHNY and CDR2 is SVGAGI (reference sequence). Trimming removed 2 bases from V and 4 bases from J; junction bases left unmatched: 6.